The 18 T cell receptor beta chains below were found in one sample sequenced in a study of T cell responses to AZD1222 COVID-19 vaccine. TCRdb keeps only in-frame clones here, not all; method: immunoSEQ multiplex PCR. The table shows 80,000 or so clones, with 87% occurring only once. Material: peripheral blood, obtained on day 0 of AZD1222 vaccination. These receptors came from an adult in good health.

The genes are TRBV19 and TRBJ2-7, with D perhaps matching TRBD1 or TRBD2 (5 bases each). This CDR3 contains 16 residues. In germline, CDR1 is LNHDA, CDR2 SQIVND (reference sequence). Trimming took 5 bases from V and 0 from J, leaving 17 bases between them. Here the CDR3 reads CASSPLRDRFSYEQYF. In DNA, the CDR3 is TGTGCCAGTAGTCCGCTACGGGACCGCTTCTCCTACGAGCAGTACTTC.

The chain uses TRBV7-6 and TRBJ2-3, with D perhaps matching TRBD1 or TRBD2 (7 bases each). The germline V gene encodes CDR1 SGHVS and CDR2 FNYEAQ. V lost 3 bases to trimming and J lost 0 bases, with 31 bases between them. This CDR3 is 22 amino acids long. The CDR3 sequence is CASSLTGRVQHQPMSSTDTQYF. In DNA, the CDR3 is TGTGCCAGCAGCTTGACAGGGAGGGTCCAGCATCAACCCATGTCTAGCACAGATACGCAGTATTTT. Filled out from reference TRBV7-6 and TRBJ2-3, the complete variable domain reads GAGVSQSPRYKVTKRGQDVALRCDPISGHVSLYWYRQALGQGPEFLTYFNYEAQQDKSGLPNDRFSAERPEGSISTLTIQRTEQRDSAMYRCASSLTGRVQHQPMSSTDTQYFGPGTRLTVL.

The chain joins TRBV25-1 to TRBJ2-2, with a possible D match to TRBD2 (6 bases). V lost 6 bases, J lost 7 bases, and 15 bases lay in between. Germline V lookup: CDR1 MGHDK, CDR2 SYGVNS. This CDR3 has 14 residues. The CDR3 sequence: CASRPGREVGELFF. The DNA of the CDR3 is TGTGCCAGCAGACCGGGCAGGGAGGTCGGGGAGCTGTTTTTT.

This CDR3 reads CASSQVGSRDGYTF. In DNA, the CDR3 is TGTGCCAGCAGCCAAGTGGGCTCCAGGGATGGCTACACCTTC. J is TRBJ1-2 and V is TRBV4-2; TRBD1 is a possible D gene (5 bases). CDR3 length: 14 residues. The V gene lost 1 base and the J gene lost 6 bases, with 12 bases spanning the gap. The germline gives CDR1 LGHNA, CDR2 YNFKEQ.

This clone was observed once. V and J are TRBV9 and TRBJ2-1; 11 nucleotides match TRBD2. Germline CDR1 reads SGDLS; CDR2 reads YYNGEE. V lost 3 bases to trimming and J lost 7 bases; unmatched junction nucleotides: 9. This CDR3 has 16 residues. The CDR3 protein is CASSALPSGRSNEQFF. The CDR3 DNA sequence: TGTGCCAGCAGCGCTCTTCCTAGCGGGAGGTCGAATGAGCAGTTCTTC.

The CDR3 spells CASSLQGASLPTF. The CDR3 DNA follows: TGTGCCAGCAGCTTACAGGGGGCATCACTTCCGACTTTC. This rearrangement joins TRBV7-3 to TRBJ2-6; the match to TRBD1 covers 8 bases. The CDR3 spans 13 residues. From germline, CDR1 is SGHTA and CDR2 FQGTGA. With 2 bases clipped from V and 18 bases from J, the junction kept 9 bases outside the gene matches.

This clone was counted a few times. The chain links TRBV10-3 to TRBJ2-7; 14 bases line up with TRBD2. Trimming removed 0 bases from V and 6 bases from J; junction bases left unmatched: 1. CDR1 is ENHRY and CDR2 is SYGVKD in the germline V gene. The CDR3 covers 15 residues. The DNA of the CDR3 is TGTGCCATCAGTGAGTCGGGACTAGCGGGAGTCGAGCAGTACTTC. Encoded protein: CAISESGLAGVEQYF.

The chain links TRBV18 to TRBJ1-5, with D unclear. From germline, CDR1 is KGHSH and CDR2 LQKENI. Trimming stripped 2 bases from V and 7 bases from J, with 9 bases between. The CDR3 runs 13 residues. The CDR3 here is CASSPTGDQPQHF. DNA for the CDR3: TGTGCCAGCTCACCAACCGGAGACCAGCCCCAGCATTTT.

V usage is TRBV5-8 and J usage is TRBJ1-5; tentative D call: TRBD1 (5 bases). The germline V and J ends were trimmed by 2 bases and 2 bases, with 11 bases remaining between them. The germline CDR1 and CDR2 sequences are SGHTS and YDEGEE. The CDR3 consists of 15 residues. CDR3 sequence (DNA): TGTGCCAGCAGCTTTTTTAGGGGAGGCAATCAGCCCCAGCATTTT. Amino acids: CASSFFRGGNQPQHF.

This rearrangement joins TRBV18 to TRBJ2-1; D is unresolved. This CDR3 has 13 amino acids. Trimming pared 0 bases from V and 6 bases from J, leaving 6 bases between. Looked up from germline, CDR1 is KGHSH and CDR2 is LQKENI. CDR3 bases: TGTGCCAGCTCACCACCAAGTAGCAATGAGCAGTTCTTC. Translation: CASSPPSSNEQFF.

The rearrangement joins TRBV2 to TRBJ1-4, with D possibly matching TRBD1 (5 bases). Germline V gives CDR1 SNHLY, CDR2 FYNNEI. The CDR3 totals 16 residues. Trimming cost V 6 bases and J 3 bases, with 17 bases left between them. CDR3 DNA: TGTGCCAGCAGGGTTACGTTCACGGGGGCTAATGAAAAACTGTTTTTT. Its translation: CASRVTFTGANEKLFF.

In this sample, this clone turned up a few times. The rearrangement links TRBV11-3 to TRBJ2-2; a weak D match, TRBD1 (5 bases). The CDR3 is 17 residues long. Germline loops: CDR1 SGHNT, CDR2 YENEEA. Trimming pared 2 bases from V and 6 bases from J, leaving 19 bases between. The CDR3 DNA reads TGTGCCAGCAGCTTAACCCGGACCGCCCAGGGCGCCGGGGAGCTGTTTTTT. Translating it yields CASSLTRTAQGAGELFF.

The genes are TRBV27 and TRBJ2-2, with 7 bases identical to TRBD2. The CDR3 runs to 15 residues. Germline V gene lookup returns CDR1 MNHEY and CDR2 SMNVEV (reference sequence). J gave up 0 bases and V 6 bases, and 4 bases lay outside the gene matches. CDR3 loop: CASRESGTNTGELFF. The CDR3 DNA sequence: TGTGCCAGCAGGGAGAGCGGGACGAACACCGGGGAGCTGTTTTTT.

Concerning this clone itself: A read error may account for a junction end that differs from germline. The chain carries TRBV6-5 and TRBJ2-5; 7 bases agree with TRBD1. Per the germline V gene, CDR1 is MNHEY and CDR2 is SVGAGI. CDR3 length: 13 residues. This CDR3 is CACRGQTEETQYF. The CDR3 nucleotides are TGTGCCTGCAGGGGACAGACAGAAGAGACCCAGTACTTC.

The CDR3 sequence is CASSFGGAANEKLFF. CDR3 DNA sequence: TGTGCCAGCAGCTTCGGAGGGGCAGCTAATGAAAAACTGTTTTTT. The chain joins TRBV5-4 to TRBJ1-4; tentatively, D is TRBD1 (5 bases). This CDR3 comprises 15 residues. Germline V gene lookup returns CDR1 SGHNT and CDR2 YYREEE (reference sequence). The germline V and J ends were trimmed by 2 bases and 3 bases, with 11 bases remaining between them. The variable domain in full, completed from reference TRBV5-4 and TRBJ1-4, reads ETGVTQSPTHLIKTRGQQVTLRCSSQSGHNTVSWYQQALGQGPQFIFQYYREEENGRGNFPPRFSGLQFPNYSSELNVNALELDDSALYLCASSFGGAANEKLFFGSGTQLSVL.

This sequence joins TRBV29-1 and TRBJ1-4, with D perhaps matching TRBD1 (6 bases). The CDR3 runs 14 residues. V lost 7 bases, J lost 6 bases, and 18 bases lay in between. CDR1 and CDR2 from the germline V gene are SQVTM and ANQGSEA. As DNA, the CDR3 is TGCAGCGCCCGGCGGCCAGGGGTGGATGAAAAACTGTTTTTT. Its translation is CSARRPGVDEKLFF.

This chain joins TRBV5-1 and TRBJ2-1; tentative D call: TRBD2 (6 bases). V was shortened by 0 bases and J by 2 bases, with 12 bases between the two germline ends. This CDR3 is built from 16 residues. Germline CDR1 reads SGHRS; CDR2 reads YFSETQ. CDR3 in amino acids: CASSLVSSAPYNEQFF. DNA for the CDR3: TGCGCCAGCAGCTTGGTTTCTAGCGCTCCCTACAATGAGCAGTTCTTC.

This chain connects TRBV13 to TRBJ2-1; D is perhaps TRBD1 (7 bases). The germline CDR1 and CDR2 sequences are PRHDT and FYEKMQ (reference sequence). This CDR3 has 15 amino acids. Trimming removed 5 bases from V and 4 bases from J, with 15 bases in between. This chain's CDR3 is CASSTRPGGYNEQFF. In nucleotides, the CDR3 is TGTGCCAGCAGCACCAGGCCAGGGGGGTACAATGAGCAGTTCTTC.